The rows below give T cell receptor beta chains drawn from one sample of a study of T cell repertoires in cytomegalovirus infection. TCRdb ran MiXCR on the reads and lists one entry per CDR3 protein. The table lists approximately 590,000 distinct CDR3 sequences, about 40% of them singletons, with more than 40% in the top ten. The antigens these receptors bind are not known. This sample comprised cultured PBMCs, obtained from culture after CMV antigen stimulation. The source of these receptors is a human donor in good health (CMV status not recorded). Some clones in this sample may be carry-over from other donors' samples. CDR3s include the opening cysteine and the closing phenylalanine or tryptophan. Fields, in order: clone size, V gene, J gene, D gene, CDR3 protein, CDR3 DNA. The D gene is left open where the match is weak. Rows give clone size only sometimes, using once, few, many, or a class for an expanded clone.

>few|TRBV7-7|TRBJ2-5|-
CASSSGLARQETQYF
TGTGCCAGCAGTTCGGGGCTAGCTCGCCAAGAGACCCAGTACTTC
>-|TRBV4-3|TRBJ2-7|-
CASSQNRAYEQYF
TGCGCCAGCAGCCAAAACAGAGCCTACGAGCAGTACTTC
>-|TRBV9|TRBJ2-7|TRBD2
CASSEGLAGGGLSQQYF
TGTGCCAGCAGCGAGGGACTAGCGGGGGGGGGCCTCTCGCAGCAGTACTTC
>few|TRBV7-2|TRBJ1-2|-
CASSPGWGSDGYTF
TGTGCCAGCAGCCCCGGGTGGGGGTCTGATGGCTACACCTTC
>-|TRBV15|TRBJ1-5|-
CATSMVSNQPQHF
TGTGCCACCAGCATGGTTAGCAATCAGCCCCAGCATTTT
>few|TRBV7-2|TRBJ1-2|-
CASSTGPTNYGYTF
TGTGCCAGCAGCACCGGCCCGACGAACTATGGCTACACCTTC
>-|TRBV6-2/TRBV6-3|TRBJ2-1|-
CASSSGAPSYNEQFF
TGTGCCAGCAGTTCCGGAGCTCCCTCCTACAATGAGCAGTTCTTC
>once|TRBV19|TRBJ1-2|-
CASKRKANYGYTF
TGTGCCAGTAAGAGGAAAGCTAACTATGGCTACACCTTC
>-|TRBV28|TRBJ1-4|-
CASRMDEKLFF
TGTGCCAGCAGGATGGATGAAAAACTGTTTTTT
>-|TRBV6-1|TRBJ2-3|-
CASKELTSTDTQYF
TGTGCCAGCAAGGAGTTGACTAGCACAGATACGCAGTATTTT
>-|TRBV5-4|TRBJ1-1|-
CASRGGDPISEAFF
TGTGCCAGCAGGGGGGGGGACCCTATTAGTGAAGCTTTCTTT
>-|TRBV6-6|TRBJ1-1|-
CASGAGGAEAFF
TGTGCCAGCGGGGCGGGGGGAGCTGAAGCTTTCTTT
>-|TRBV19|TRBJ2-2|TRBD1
CASTGGRDRASVNTGELFF
TGTGCCAGTACAGGCGGTAGGGACAGGGCATCCGTGAACACCGGGGAGCTGTTTTTT
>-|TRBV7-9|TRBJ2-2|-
CASSLGAGPNTGELFF
TGTGCCAGCAGCTTAGGGGCAGGGCCGAACACCGGGGAGCTGTTTTTT
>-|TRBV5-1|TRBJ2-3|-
CASSSSPGRGQDTQYF
TGCGCCAGCAGCTCTTCCCCGGGCAGGGGTCAAGATACGCAGTATTTT
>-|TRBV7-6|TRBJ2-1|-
CASSLLTGNPNKYNEQFF
TGTGCCAGCAGCTTACTGACTGGAAATCCGAATAAGTACAATGAGCAGTTCTTC
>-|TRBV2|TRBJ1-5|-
CASSVGAVQPQHF
TGTGCCAGCAGTGTCGGCGCGGTTCAGCCCCAGCATTTT
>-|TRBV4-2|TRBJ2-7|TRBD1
CASSWAGTGTYEQYF
TGTGCCAGCAGCTGGGCCGGGACAGGGACCTACGAGCAGTACTTC
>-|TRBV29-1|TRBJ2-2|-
CSGVRELFF
TGCAGCGGGGTGCGGGAGCTGTTTTTT
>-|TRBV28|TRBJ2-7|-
CASRPLFPGATYEQYF
TGTGCCAGCCGCCCACTCTTCCCAGGGGCCACCTACGAGCAGTACTTC
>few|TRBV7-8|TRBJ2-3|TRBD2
CASSLDRLAGGGTDTQYF
TGTGCCAGCAGCTTAGATCGGCTAGCGGGAGGTGGGACAGATACGCAGTATTTT
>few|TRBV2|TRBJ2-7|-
CASRTGTQNSEQYF
TGTGCCAGCAGGACCGGGACCCAGAACTCCGAGCAGTACTTC
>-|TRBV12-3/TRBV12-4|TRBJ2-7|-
CASFSVDRGLVRRPEFDEQYF
TGTGCCAGCTTCTCAGTCGACCGGGGGTTGGTTCGGCGGCCCGAATTTGATGAGCAGTACTTC
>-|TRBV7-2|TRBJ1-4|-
CASSFRTETNEKLFF
TGTGCCAGCAGCTTCCGGACAGAGACCAATGAAAAACTGTTTTTT
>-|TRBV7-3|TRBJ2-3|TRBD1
CASSQGQFKASTDTQYF
TGTGCCAGCAGCCAGGGACAGTTCAAAGCTAGCACAGATACGCAGTATTTT
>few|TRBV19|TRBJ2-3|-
CASSRVVEDTQYF
TGTGCCAGTAGTAGGGTAGTTGAAGATACGCAGTATTTT
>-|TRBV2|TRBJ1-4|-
CASSELTAYNEKLFF
TGTGCCAGCAGTGAATTGACAGCCTATAATGAAAAACTGTTTTTT
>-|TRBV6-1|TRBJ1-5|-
CASSEEKPQHF
TGTGCCAGCAGTGAAGAGAAGCCCCAGCATTTT
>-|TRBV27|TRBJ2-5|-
CASSYQGTQETQYF
TGTGCCAGCAGTTATCAGGGAACCCAAGAGACCCAGTACTTC
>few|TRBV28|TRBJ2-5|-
CASSLEVIPGLQETQYF
TGTGCCAGCAGTTTGGAGGTCATACCGGGACTTCAAGAGACCCAGTACTTC
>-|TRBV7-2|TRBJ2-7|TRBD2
CASSLAPGLAEYEQYF
TGTGCCAGCAGCTTAGCCCCGGGACTAGCAGAATACGAGCAGTACTTC
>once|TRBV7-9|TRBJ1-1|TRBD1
CASSLLTGEVAEAFF
TGTGCCAGCAGCCTGCTAACAGGGGAAGTCGCTGAAGCTTTCTTT
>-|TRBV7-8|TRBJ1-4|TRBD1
CASSPSGTGGAEVLEKLFF
TGTGCCAGCAGCCCTTCCGGGACAGGGGGCGCCGAAGTCCTCGAAAAACTGTTTTTT
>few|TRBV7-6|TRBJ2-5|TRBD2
CASSLGLAGGLRETQYF
TGTGCCAGCAGCTTGGGGCTAGCGGGGGGTTTGCGGGAGACCCAGTACTTC
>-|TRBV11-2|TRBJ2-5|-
CASSLVARAETQYF
TGTGCCAGCAGCTTAGTGGCCAGGGCAGAGACCCAGTACTTC
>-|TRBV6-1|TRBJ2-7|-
CASGRRELQYF
TGTGCCAGCGGGAGGAGGGAGCTACAGTACTTC
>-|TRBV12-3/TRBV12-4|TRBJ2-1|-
CASSLRGSRSYNEQFF
TGTGCCAGCAGTTTAAGGGGATCAAGGTCCTACAATGAGCAGTTCTTC
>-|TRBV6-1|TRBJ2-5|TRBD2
CATTRGRGLETQYF
TGTGCCACCACCCGCGGGAGGGGGTTAGAGACCCAGTACTTC
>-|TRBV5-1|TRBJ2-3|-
CASAGAVGTDTQYF
TGCGCCAGCGCTGGGGCCGTCGGCACAGATACGCAGTATTTT
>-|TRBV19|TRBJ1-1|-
CASSDWGNMNTEAFF
TGTGCCAGTAGCGATTGGGGAAACATGAACACTGAAGCTTTCTTT
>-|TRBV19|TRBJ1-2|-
CASSILRDDGYTF
TGTGCCAGTAGTATACTGAGGGATGATGGCTACACCTTC
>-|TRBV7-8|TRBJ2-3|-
CASSSLGPYTDTQYF
TGTGCCAGCAGCTCTCTAGGCCCGTACACAGATACGCAGTATTTT
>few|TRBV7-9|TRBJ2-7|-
CASSHWGGTYEQYF
TGTGCCAGCAGCCATTGGGGCGGAACCTACGAGCAGTACTTC
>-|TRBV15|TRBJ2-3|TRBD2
CATSSKATSGSSDTQYF
TGTGCCACCAGCAGCAAGGCAACTAGCGGGAGTTCAGATACGCAGTATTTT
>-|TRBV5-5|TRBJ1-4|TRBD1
CASSLEGGYNEKLFF
TGTGCCAGCAGCTTGGAAGGGGGCTATAATGAAAAACTGTTTTTT
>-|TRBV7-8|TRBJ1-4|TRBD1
CASSLNRQGGREKLFF
TGTGCCAGCAGCTTGAACCGACAGGGGGGACGCGAAAAACTGTTTTTT
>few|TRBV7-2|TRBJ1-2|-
CASSLVRGNGYTF
TGTGCCAGCAGCTTAGTTAGAGGGAACGGCTACACCTTC
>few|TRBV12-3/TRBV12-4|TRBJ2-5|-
CASRLRAPGTQYF
TGTGCCAGCAGACTCCGGGCCCCTGGGACCCAGTACTTC
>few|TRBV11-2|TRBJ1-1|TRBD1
CASSSLQGARDTEAFF
TGTGCCAGCAGCTCCCTACAGGGGGCTCGGGACACTGAAGCTTTCTTT
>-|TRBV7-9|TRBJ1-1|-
CASSPATEAFF
TGTGCCAGCAGCCCGGCTACTGAAGCTTTCTTT
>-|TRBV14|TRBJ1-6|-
CASREGLYNSPLHF
TGTGCCAGCCGTGAGGGGCTCTATAATTCACCCCTCCACTTT
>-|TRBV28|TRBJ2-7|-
CASTWDGSYEQYF
TGTGCCAGCACATGGGACGGATCCTACGAGCAGTACTTC